This T cell receptor beta chain was identified during a study of cytomegalovirus exposure and HLA in healthy donors. Researchers ran the PCR with 60 Vbeta and 13 Jbeta primers. Produced via immunoSEQ multiplex PCR; TCRdb's table is partial and in-frame only. The sample shows more than 95,000 clones, more than 65% of them seen only once. Broader study findings: At a 0.05 false discovery rate, a later analysis found some 17,000 TCR beta sequences to be associated with HLA alleles. What was likely a sequencing artifact was a cluster of highly shared sequence variants. Differences between HLA loci emerged in a later analysis of TCR association rates, with DRB1 most and HLA-C fewest. The study designated 164 TCR beta chains cytomegalovirus-associated.

J lost 4 bases, V lost 3 bases, and 11 bases had no gene match. There are 17 residues in the CDR3. Germline values: CDR1 ENHRY, CDR2 SYGVKD. As for this clone: What it binds is not known.

Sequenced material: PBMCs. The sequence derives from a woman between 35 and 50 years old in good health and CMV-seropositive. The chain combines TRBV10-3 with TRBJ2-5; 10 bases line up with TRBD2. As DNA, the CDR3 is TGTGCCATCAGTGATGGAAAACTAAGCGGGAGGGGAGAGACCCAGTACTTC. Residues: CAISDGKLSGRGETQYF.